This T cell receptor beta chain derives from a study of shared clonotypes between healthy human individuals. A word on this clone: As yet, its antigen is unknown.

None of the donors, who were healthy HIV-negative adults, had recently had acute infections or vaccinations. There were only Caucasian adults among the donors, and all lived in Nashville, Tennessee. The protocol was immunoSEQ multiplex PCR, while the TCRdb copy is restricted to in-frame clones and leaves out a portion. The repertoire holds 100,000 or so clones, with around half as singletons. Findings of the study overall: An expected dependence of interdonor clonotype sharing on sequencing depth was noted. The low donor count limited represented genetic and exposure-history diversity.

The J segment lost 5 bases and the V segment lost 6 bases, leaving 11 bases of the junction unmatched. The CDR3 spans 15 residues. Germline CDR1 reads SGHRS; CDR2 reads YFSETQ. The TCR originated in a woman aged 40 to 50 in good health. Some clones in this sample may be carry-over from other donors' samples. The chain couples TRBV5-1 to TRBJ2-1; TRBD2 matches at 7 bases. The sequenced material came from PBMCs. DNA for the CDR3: TGCGCCAGCACACGGGCGGGAGCTTACGACAATGAGCAGTTCTTC. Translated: CASTRAGAYDNEQFF.